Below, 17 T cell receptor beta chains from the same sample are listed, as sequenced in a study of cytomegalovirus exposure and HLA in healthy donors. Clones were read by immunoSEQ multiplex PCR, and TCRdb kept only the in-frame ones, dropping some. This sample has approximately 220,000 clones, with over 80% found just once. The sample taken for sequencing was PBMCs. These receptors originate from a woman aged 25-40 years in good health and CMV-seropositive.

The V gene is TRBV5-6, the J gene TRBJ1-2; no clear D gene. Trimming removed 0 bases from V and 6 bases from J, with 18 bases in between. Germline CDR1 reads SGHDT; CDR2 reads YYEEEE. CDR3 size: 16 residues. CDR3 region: CASSLARSGRSDGYTF. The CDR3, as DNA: TGTGCCAGCAGCTTGGCACGGAGCGGGCGGAGTGATGGCTACACCTTC.

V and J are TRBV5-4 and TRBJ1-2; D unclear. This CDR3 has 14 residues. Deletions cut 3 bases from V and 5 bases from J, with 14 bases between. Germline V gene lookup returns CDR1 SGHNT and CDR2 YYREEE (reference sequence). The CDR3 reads CASSSTDTPYGYTF. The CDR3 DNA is TGTGCCAGCAGCTCGACGGATACCCCTTATGGCTACACCTTC.

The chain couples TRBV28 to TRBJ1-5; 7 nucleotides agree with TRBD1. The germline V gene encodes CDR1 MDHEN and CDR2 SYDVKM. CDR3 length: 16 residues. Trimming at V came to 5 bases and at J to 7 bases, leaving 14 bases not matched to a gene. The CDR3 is CASSRFITGDRQPQHF. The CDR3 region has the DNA TGTGCCAGCAGTAGATTTATTACAGGGGATCGACAGCCCCAGCATTTT.

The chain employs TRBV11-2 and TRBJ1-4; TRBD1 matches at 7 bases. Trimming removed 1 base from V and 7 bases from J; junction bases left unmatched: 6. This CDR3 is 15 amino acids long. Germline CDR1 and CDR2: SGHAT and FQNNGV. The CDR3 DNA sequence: TGTGCCAGCAGCTTAGCCGACAGGGCGGCTGAAAAACTGTTTTTT. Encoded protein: CASSLADRAAEKLFF.

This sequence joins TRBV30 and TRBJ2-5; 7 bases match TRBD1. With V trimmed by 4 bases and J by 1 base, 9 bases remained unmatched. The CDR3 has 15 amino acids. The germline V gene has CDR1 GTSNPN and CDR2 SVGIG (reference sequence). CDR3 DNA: TGTGCCTGGACTCCAACCGGGGACAGCCAAGAGACCCAGTACTTC. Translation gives CAWTPTGDSQETQYF.

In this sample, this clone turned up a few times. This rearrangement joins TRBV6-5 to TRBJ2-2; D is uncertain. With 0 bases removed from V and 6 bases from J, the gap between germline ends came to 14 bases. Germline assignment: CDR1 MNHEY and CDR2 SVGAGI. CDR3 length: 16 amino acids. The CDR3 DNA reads TGTGCCAGCAGTTACTCGGGGTTTCAAGATTCCGGGGAGCTGTTTTTT. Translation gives CASSYSGFQDSGELFF.

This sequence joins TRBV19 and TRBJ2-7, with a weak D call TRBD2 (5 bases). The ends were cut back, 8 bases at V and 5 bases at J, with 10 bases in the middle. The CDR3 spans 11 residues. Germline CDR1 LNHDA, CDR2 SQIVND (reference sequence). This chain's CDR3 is CASDNGDEQYF. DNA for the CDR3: TGTGCCAGTGACAACGGGGACGAGCAGTACTTC.

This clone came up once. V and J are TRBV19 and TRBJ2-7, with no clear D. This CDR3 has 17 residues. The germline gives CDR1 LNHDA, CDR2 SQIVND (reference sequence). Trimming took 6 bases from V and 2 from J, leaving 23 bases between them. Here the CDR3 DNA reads TGTGCCAGTAGCGCAAAACCAGCCTCCGCCATGGCCTACGAGCAGTACTTC. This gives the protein CASSAKPASAMAYEQYF.

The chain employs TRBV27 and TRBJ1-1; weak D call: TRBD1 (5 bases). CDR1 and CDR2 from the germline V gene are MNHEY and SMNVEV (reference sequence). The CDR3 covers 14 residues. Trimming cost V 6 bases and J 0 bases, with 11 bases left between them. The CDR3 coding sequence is TGTGCCAGCAGCGCCCGGGGCGTGAACACTGAAGCTTTCTTT. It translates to CASSARGVNTEAFF.

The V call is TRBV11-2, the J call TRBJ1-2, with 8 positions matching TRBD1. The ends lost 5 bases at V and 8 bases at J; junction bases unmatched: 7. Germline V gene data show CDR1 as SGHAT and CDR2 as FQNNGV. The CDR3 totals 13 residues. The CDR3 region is CASSQTGDRGYTF. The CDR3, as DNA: TGTGCCAGCAGCCAGACAGGGGATCGGGGCTACACCTTC.

For the CDR3, the DNA is TGCGCCAGCAGCCAACAGGGAAATGAAAAACTGTTTTTT. This sequence encodes CASSQQGNEKLFF. V and J are TRBV4-1 and TRBJ1-4; D possibly corresponds to TRBD1 (5 bases). This CDR3 has 13 residues. The germline V gene has CDR1 MGHRA and CDR2 YSYEKL. The ends were cut back, 2 bases at V and 5 bases at J, with 6 bases in the middle.

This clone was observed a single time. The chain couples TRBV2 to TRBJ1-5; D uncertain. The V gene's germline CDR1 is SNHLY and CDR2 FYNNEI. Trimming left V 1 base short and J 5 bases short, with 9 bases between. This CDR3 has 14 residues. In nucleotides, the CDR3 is TGTGCCAGCAGTGAAGGGTCAGCAGATCAGCCCCAGCATTTT. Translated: CASSEGSADQPQHF.

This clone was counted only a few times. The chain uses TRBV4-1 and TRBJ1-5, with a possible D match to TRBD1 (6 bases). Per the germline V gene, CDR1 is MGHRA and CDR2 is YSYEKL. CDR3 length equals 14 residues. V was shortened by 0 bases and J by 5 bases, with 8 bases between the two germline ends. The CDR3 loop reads CASSQEAGDQPQHF. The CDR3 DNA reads TGCGCCAGCAGCCAAGAGGCAGGGGATCAGCCCCAGCATTTT.

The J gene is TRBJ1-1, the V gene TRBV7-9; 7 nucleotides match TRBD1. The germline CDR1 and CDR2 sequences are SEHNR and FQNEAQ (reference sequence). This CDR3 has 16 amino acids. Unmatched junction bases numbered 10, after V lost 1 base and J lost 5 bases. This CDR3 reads CASSLDRTGWATEAFF. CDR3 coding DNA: TGTGCCAGCAGCTTAGACAGGACAGGCTGGGCGACTGAAGCTTTCTTT.

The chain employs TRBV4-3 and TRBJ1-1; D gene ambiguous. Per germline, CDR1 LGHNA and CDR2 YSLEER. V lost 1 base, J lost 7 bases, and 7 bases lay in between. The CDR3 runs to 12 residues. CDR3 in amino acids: CASSQGRNEAFF. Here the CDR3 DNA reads TGCGCCAGCAGCCAAGGGCGGAATGAAGCTTTCTTT.

CDR3 DNA sequence: TGCGCCAGCAGCCAAGGTAGGGACAGGGTCTACGAGCAGTACTTC. It translates to CASSQGRDRVYEQYF. The V gene is TRBV4-1, the J gene TRBJ2-7; 9 bases align to TRBD1. Germline trimming cut 1 base from V and 3 bases from J; bases unmatched to any gene: 4. The CDR3 extends over 15 amino acids. Germline V gives CDR1 MGHRA, CDR2 YSYEKL.

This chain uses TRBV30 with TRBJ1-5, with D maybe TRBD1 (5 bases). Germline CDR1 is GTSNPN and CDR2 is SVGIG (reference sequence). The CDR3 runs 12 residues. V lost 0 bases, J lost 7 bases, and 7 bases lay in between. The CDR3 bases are TGTGCCTGGAGTGTTCAGGGACAGCCCCAGCATTTT. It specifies CAWSVQGQPQHF.